Each of the 22 T cell receptor beta chains below was sequenced from the same sample in a study of T cell responses to AZD1222 COVID-19 vaccine. The protocol was immunoSEQ multiplex PCR, while the TCRdb copy is restricted to in-frame clones and leaves out a portion. Among about 70,000 clones listed, about 85% were seen once. Sequenced material: peripheral blood, taken 28 days after the second AZD1222 dose. The receptors were sampled from an adult who received the AZD1222 COVID-19 vaccine.

V and J are TRBV18 and TRBJ2-2; 9 bases are a match to TRBD1. Germline V gives CDR1 KGHSH, CDR2 LQKENI. V was clipped by 2 bases and J by 5 bases; unmatched bases: 9. CDR3 length: 17 amino acids. The CDR3 region has the DNA TGTGCCAGCTCACCATTGTCTGCGACAGGGGGGACCGGGGAGCTGTTTTTT. It yields the protein CASSPLSATGGTGELFF.

The chain combines TRBV15 with TRBJ1-5; TRBD1 is a possible D gene (5 bases). The V end was cut by 1 base, the J end by 7 bases, with 20 bases between. This CDR3 has 17 amino acids. Germline values: CDR1 LNHNV, CDR2 YYDKDF (reference sequence). This CDR3 is CATSRGAGTFRNQPQHF. For the CDR3, the DNA is TGTGCCACCAGCAGAGGGGCCGGGACGTTTCGAAACCAGCCCCAGCATTTT.

The chain carries TRBV12-3 or TRBV12-4 and TRBJ1-1, with D unclear. This CDR3 is built from 13 residues. V was cut by 6 bases and J by 1 base, with 9 bases left in between. The CDR3 here is CASRVSWNTEAFF. Here the CDR3 DNA reads TGTGCCAGCAGGGTCTCTTGGAACACTGAAGCTTTCTTT.

The chain joins TRBV7-6 to TRBJ2-7; TRBD2 matches at 10 bases. This CDR3 spans 15 amino acids. J was trimmed by 4 bases and V by 1 base; bases with no gene match: 4. CDR1 is SGHVS, CDR2 FNYEAQ, per germline. Here the CDR3 DNA reads TGTGCCAGCAGCTTAGGCGGGACTAGCGATTACGAGCAGTACTTC. This codes for CASSLGGTSDYEQYF.

This clone was counted between two and nine times. The genes are TRBV4-3 and TRBJ2-1, with TRBD1 as a possible D gene (7 bases). Germline V lookup: CDR1 LGHNA, CDR2 YSLEER. The length of the CDR3 is 15 residues. Trimming stripped 4 bases from V and 8 bases from J, with 18 bases between. The CDR3 reads CASSLYGQEGYEQFF. The CDR3 DNA is TGCGCCAGCAGCCTTTATGGACAGGAGGGATATGAGCAGTTCTTC.

This sequence joins TRBV5-1 and TRBJ2-1, with 9 bases fitting TRBD2. Germline V gene sequence: CDR1 SGHRS, CDR2 YFSETQ. This CDR3 contains 17 residues. Germline trimming cut 4 bases from V and 5 bases from J; bases unmatched to any gene: 13. The CDR3 nucleotides read TGCGCCAGCAGCCTGGTAGCGGGAGAGGGCGAGAACAATGAGCAGTTCTTC. Amino acids: CASSLVAGEGENNEQFF.

The J gene is TRBJ2-7, the V gene TRBV7-2; D gene uncertain. The CDR3 runs 12 residues. The germline V gene encodes CDR1 SGHTA and CDR2 FQGNSA. The V and J ends lost 5 bases and 2 bases respectively, with 7 bases between them. This CDR3 is CASSAQTYEQYF. The CDR3 DNA reads as TGTGCCAGCAGCGCACAAACCTACGAGCAGTACTTC.

V and J are TRBV7-2 and TRBJ2-7; the D is unclear. The germline gives CDR1 SGHTA, CDR2 FQGNSA. The CDR3 totals 12 residues. V lost 1 base and J 2 bases, leaving 3 bases between the germline ends. CDR3 nucleotide sequence: TGTGCCAGCAGCTTAGTGGCCTACGAGCAGTACTTC. This translates into CASSLVAYEQYF.

The chain is built from TRBV2 and TRBJ2-3; D possibly corresponds to TRBD2 (5 bases). This CDR3 spans 14 amino acids. Germline V gives CDR1 SNHLY, CDR2 FYNNEI. V shed 8 bases and J shed 1 base, with 13 bases lying between them. The CDR3 here is CASSWEMGTDTQYF. The DNA for the CDR3 is TGTGCCAGCTCGTGGGAGATGGGCACAGATACGCAGTATTTT.

The chain is built from TRBV19 and TRBJ1-1, with a weak D call TRBD1 (6 bases). This CDR3 is built from 14 residues. The V and J ends lost 5 bases and 1 base respectively, with 11 bases between them. CDR1 is LNHDA and CDR2 is SQIVND in the germline V gene (reference sequence). The CDR3 loop is CASSPTTGNTEAFF. CDR3 sequence (DNA): TGTGCCAGTAGTCCTACGACAGGGAACACTGAAGCTTTCTTT.

The CDR3 nucleotides read TGCAGTGCTAGATGGGGGGTGACCCAGTACTTC. Amino acid sequence: CSARWGVTQYF. The gene calls are TRBV20-1 and TRBJ2-5; D is perhaps TRBD2 (6 bases). V was pared by 2 bases and J by 7 bases, with 8 bases between. CDR1 is DFQATT and CDR2 is SNEGSKA in the germline V gene (reference sequence). There are 11 residues in the CDR3.

A word on this clone: Its ends do not fully match the called genes, so a read error is possible. This sequence joins TRBV7-9 and TRBJ2-1; 10 nucleotides align to TRBD2. The V gene's germline CDR1 is SEHNR and CDR2 FQNEAQ (reference sequence). The CDR3 extends over 15 amino acids. CDR3 in DNA: TGTGCCAGCAGCCTAGCGGGAGTGGCCTACAATGAGCAGTTCTTC. Its translation: CASSLAGVAYNEQFF. Full variable domain (remainder filled in from reference TRBV7-9 and TRBJ2-1): DTGVSQNPRHKITKRGQNVTFRCDPISEHNRLYWYRQTLGQGPEFLTYFQNEAQLEKSRLLSDRFSAERPKGSFSTLEIQRTEQGDSAMYLCASSLAGVAYNEQFFGPGTRLTVL.

CDR3 nucleotides: TGTGCCAGCAGTTACAGCCCGACAGGACTTGGAAACACCATATATTTT. It codes for CASSYSPTGLGNTIYF. V usage is TRBV6-5 and J usage is TRBJ1-3; D perhaps matches TRBD1 (6 bases). Germline CDR1 MNHEY, CDR2 SVGAGI. Trimming stripped 2 bases from V and 3 bases from J, with 14 bases between. CDR3 length: 16 amino acids.

This clone was picked up a small number of times. The chain uses TRBV27 and TRBJ2-4; maybe TRBD1 (6 bases). V lost 8 bases, J lost 0 bases, and 11 bases lay in between. Germline V gives CDR1 MNHEY, CDR2 SMNVEV (reference sequence). The CDR3 runs 14 residues. The CDR3 protein is CASSSRGAKNIQYF. The CDR3, as DNA: TGTGCCAGCTCATCCAGGGGAGCCAAAAACATTCAGTACTTC.

V is TRBV7-2 and J is TRBJ1-1; the D is unclear. The CDR3 is 14 residues long. Trimming removed 7 bases from V and 0 bases from J, with 12 bases in between. The germline gives CDR1 SGHTA, CDR2 FQGNSA. The CDR3 bases are TGTGCCAGCAAGCCCTCCAATTTGAACACTGAAGCTTTCTTT. It specifies CASKPSNLNTEAFF.

The rearrangement joins TRBV7-9 to TRBJ2-2; perhaps TRBD2 as D (6 bases). The germline V and J ends were trimmed by 0 bases and 2 bases, with 13 bases remaining between them. Germline assignment: CDR1 SEHNR and CDR2 FQNEAQ (reference sequence). The CDR3 is 17 residues long. For the CDR3, the DNA is TGTGCCAGCAGCTTAGCCCCCGGGACTGATAACACCGGGGAGCTGTTTTTT. This codes for CASSLAPGTDNTGELFF.

V is TRBV9 and J is TRBJ1-3; D unclear. V lost 0 bases, J lost 0 bases, and 7 bases lay in between. Looked up from germline, CDR1 is SGDLS and CDR2 is YYNGEE. The CDR3 has 15 amino acids. The CDR3 coding sequence is TGTGCCAGCAGCGTAGACTCGAGCTCTGGAAACACCATATATTTT. This codes for CASSVDSSSGNTIYF. The variable domain in full, completed from reference TRBV9 and TRBJ1-3, reads DSGVTQTPKHLITATGQRVTLRCSPRSGDLSVYWYQQSLDQGLQFLIQYYNGEERAKGNILERFSAQQFPDLHSELNLSSLELGDSALYFCASSVDSSSGNTIYFGEGSWLTVV.

The gene calls are TRBV2 and TRBJ1-2, with 9 bases that match TRBD1. Germline assignment: CDR1 SNHLY and CDR2 FYNNEI. The CDR3 is 15 residues long. Losses at the gene ends were 6 bases for V and 4 bases for J; bases not matched to a gene: 9. CDR3 nucleotide sequence: TGTGCCAGCAGGGTAGGTGGGACAGGGCCCTATGGCTACACCTTC. Translating gives CASRVGGTGPYGYTF.

This rearrangement joins TRBV7-3 to TRBJ2-1, with D uncertain. The CDR3 is made up of 13 amino acids. The germline gives CDR1 SGHTA, CDR2 FQGTGA. V was trimmed by 4 bases and J by 6 bases, leaving 10 bases between them. CDR3 protein: CASSSRLGNEQFF. As DNA, the CDR3 is TGTGCCAGCAGCTCCCGTCTGGGCAATGAGCAGTTCTTC.

V gene TRBV19 combines with J gene TRBJ1-6; no clear D. The ends were cut back, 5 bases at V and 0 bases at J, with 14 bases in the middle. The CDR3 totals 17 residues. CDR1 LNHDA and CDR2 SQIVND come from the germline V gene (reference sequence). CDR3 sequence reads: CASSRQQRSSYNSPLHF. In nucleotides, the CDR3 is TGTGCCAGTAGTCGCCAACAGAGGAGCTCCTATAATTCACCCCTCCACTTT.

The J gene is TRBJ1-6, the V gene TRBV27; TRBD1 agrees at 10 bases. The V gene's germline CDR1 is MNHEY and CDR2 SMNVEV (reference sequence). The CDR3 contains 21 residues. J gave up 0 bases and V 0 bases, and 11 bases lay outside the gene matches. CDR3 coding DNA: TGTGCCAGCAGTTTATCGAAGGTTGTGACAGGGGGCTACTCCTATAATTCACCCCTCCACTTT. Translation gives CASSLSKVVTGGYSYNSPLHF.

The chain carries TRBV2 and TRBJ1-5; D gene uncertain. V was shortened by 2 bases and J by 2 bases, with 13 bases between the two germline ends. Per the germline V gene, CDR1 is SNHLY and CDR2 is FYNNEI. This CDR3 has 16 amino acids. The CDR3 sequence is CASSEQRRSGNQPQHF. Here the CDR3 DNA reads TGTGCCAGCAGTGAACAACGGAGGAGCGGCAATCAGCCCCAGCATTTT.